The following is a TCR beta chain sequence with its context. This specimen comes from a study of blood T cell repertoires in COVID-19. As for the study in general: COVID-19 samples collected from the United States, Italy and Spain covered acute and convalescent phases. Sample material is recorded as cDNA or gDNA derived from T cells, B-cell-depleted T cells, or PBMCs.

CDR1 SGHKS and CDR2 YYEKEE come from the germline V gene (reference sequence). This CDR3 spans 16 amino acids. V lost 1 base and J 8 bases, leaving 19 bases between the germline ends. Using immunoSEQ multiplex PCR, the repertoire was profiled, and TCRdb retains in-frame clones only, with some absent. The table records approximately 210,000 clones, 82% of them present only once. The TCR comes from a woman between 40 and 50 years old with acute or convalescent COVID-19. Specimen: peripheral blood. The chain uses TRBV5-5 and TRBJ2-1, with a possible D match to TRBD1 (5 bases). The CDR3 sequence is CASSLQFAGLRDEQFF. In DNA, the CDR3 is TGTGCCAGCAGCTTGCAGTTTGCAGGGCTACGGGATGAGCAGTTCTTC.